The 3 T cell receptor beta chains reported below all come from one sample, sequenced in a study of PD-1 blockade in mismatch repair-deficient tumors. The table came from immunoSEQ multiplex PCR; TCRdb's copy has only in-frame clones and leaves some out. The sample carries 14,000 or so clones, 80% to 90% recorded once. This specimen was PBMCs, taken around 15 weeks after starting pembrolizumab. The receptor set was obtained from an adult with mismatch repair-deficient cancer.

This clone has a handful of counts. V is TRBV7-8 and J is TRBJ2-7; TRBD1 matches 10 bases. CDR3 length: 15 amino acids. Trimming at V came to 5 bases and at J to 4 bases, leaving 8 bases not matched to a gene. CDR1 is SGHVS, CDR2 FQNEAQ, per germline. CDR3 in DNA: TGTGCCAGCAGCGGAGGACAGGGGGATGGGTACGAGCAGTACTTC. Protein: CASSGGQGDGYEQYF.

This chain connects TRBV28 to TRBJ1-5, with D perhaps matching TRBD1 (6 bases). Looked up from germline, CDR1 is MDHEN and CDR2 is SYDVKM. Trimming took off 5 bases at V and 2 bases at J, with 16 bases between the two ends. The CDR3 loop spans 16 amino acids. CDR3 amino acids: CASSPVTGSGNQPQHF. CDR3 in DNA: TGTGCCAGCAGTCCGGTAACAGGGTCTGGCAATCAGCCCCAGCATTTT.

The chain is built from TRBV7-9 and TRBJ1-2; weak D call: TRBD1 (6 bases). The CDR3 spans 18 residues. Trimming removed 2 bases at V and 1 base at J, with 20 bases between. CDR1 is SEHNR, CDR2 FQNEAQ, per germline (reference sequence). CDR3 loop: CASSLRGRGARFNYGYTF. CDR3 nucleotide sequence: TGTGCCAGCAGCTTAAGGGGACGGGGGGCGCGCTTTAACTATGGCTACACCTTC.